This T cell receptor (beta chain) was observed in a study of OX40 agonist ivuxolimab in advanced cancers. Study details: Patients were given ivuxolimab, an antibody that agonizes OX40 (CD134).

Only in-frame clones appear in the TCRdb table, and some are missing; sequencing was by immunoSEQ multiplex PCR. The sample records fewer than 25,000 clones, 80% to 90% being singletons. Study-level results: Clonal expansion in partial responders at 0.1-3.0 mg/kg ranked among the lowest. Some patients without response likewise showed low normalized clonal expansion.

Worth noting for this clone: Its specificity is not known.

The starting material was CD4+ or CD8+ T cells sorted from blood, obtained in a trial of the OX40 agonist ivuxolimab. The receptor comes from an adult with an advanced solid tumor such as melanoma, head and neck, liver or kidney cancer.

The CDR3 DNA follows: TGTGCCATCAGTGACCCGCGGACAGGCGGCGGAGAGACCCAGTACTTC. As protein: CAISDPRTGGGETQYF. The gene calls are TRBV10-3 and TRBJ2-5; TRBD1 matches 7 bases. V shed 3 bases and J 4 bases; nucleotides not matched to a gene: 11. CDR1 is ENHRY, CDR2 SYGVKD, per germline. This CDR3 spans 16 amino acids.